One sample yielded the 15 T cell receptor beta chains listed below, sequenced in a study of identical twins. TCRdb called the 5' RACE reads again in MiXCR, with one record for every CDR3 protein. The sample lists more than 400,000 distinct CDR3 sequences, 12% to 15% seen once, with roughly 0.46% in the top ten. Separately, the same data were catalogued under a study of yellow fever vaccine responses in identical twins.

The sample taken for sequencing was CD4+ T cells sorted from blood. The receptor set was obtained from a woman under 30 in good health.

This clonotype was counted only a few times. J is TRBJ1-1 and V is TRBV10-3; a weak D match, TRBD1 (5 bases). V lost 7 bases and J lost 4, with 13 bases in between. The germline CDR1 and CDR2 sequences are ENHRY and SYGVKD. The CDR3 sequence is 13 residues long. The CDR3 spells CAIIRQLGTEAFF. Here the CDR3 DNA reads TGTGCCATCATCCGACAGTTGGGCACTGAAGCTTTCTTT.

This clonotype was detected only a few times. Germline and junction disagree at one end, which may indicate a read error. The chain has TRBV6-5 and TRBJ2-1, with D tentatively TRBD2 (6 bases). Germline V gene sequence: CDR1 MNHEY, CDR2 SVGAGI. This CDR3 contains 15 residues. This CDR3 is CASSDSSVLRGKQFF. The CDR3 DNA reads TGTGCCAGCAGTGACTCTAGCGTGCTTCGGGGTAAGCAGTTCTTC.

This clonotype was seen only a few times. The rearrangement links TRBV2 to TRBJ2-2; a possible D gene is TRBD2 (5 bases). The germline gives CDR1 SNHLY, CDR2 FYNNEI. The CDR3 is made up of 16 amino acids. V was clipped by 7 bases and J by 4 bases, with 19 bases between them. This CDR3 is CASIPPRGSVTGELFF. The DNA for the CDR3 is TGTGCCAGCATTCCCCCCCGGGGATCTGTCACCGGGGAGCTGTTTTTT.

This clonotype was counted between two and nine times. The J gene is TRBJ2-1, the V gene TRBV5-8; D call uncertain. The CDR3 is 14 residues long. V lost 0 bases and J lost 4, with 8 bases in between. Germline assignment: CDR1 SGHTS and CDR2 YDEGEE. The CDR3 here is CASSLDSLYNEQFF. CDR3 in DNA: TGTGCCAGCAGCTTGGATAGCCTTTACAATGAGCAGTTCTTC.

This clonotype was seen only a few times. The chain combines TRBV11-3 with TRBJ2-3, with D tentatively TRBD1 (6 bases). CDR1 and CDR2 from the germline V gene are SGHNT and YENEEA. The CDR3 runs to 16 residues. Trimming took 5 bases from V and 4 from J, leaving 19 bases between them. The CDR3 region has the DNA TGTGCCAGCAGCCCAAATACAGGGAAATCCGCAGATACGCAGTATTTT. Its protein product is CASSPNTGKSADTQYF. Together with reference TRBV11-3 and TRBJ2-3, the CDR3 gives the full variable domain: EAGVVQSPRYKIIEKKQPVAFWCNPISGHNTLYWYLQNLGQGPELLIRYENEEAVDDSQLPKDRFSAERLKGVDSTLKIQPAELGDSAVYLCASSPNTGKSADTQYFGPGTRLTVL.

This clonotype was recorded a few times. This CDR3 is CASSVSQRAFANTGELFF. The CDR3 DNA sequence: TGTGCCAGCAGCGTTAGCCAGCGGGCGTTCGCGAACACCGGGGAGCTGTTTTTT. This rearrangement joins TRBV9 to TRBJ2-2, with a weak D call TRBD2 (6 bases). The CDR3 contains 18 residues. Germline V gene sequence: CDR1 SGDLS, CDR2 YYNGEE. V dropped 2 bases and J dropped 0 bases, with 17 bases sitting between them.

V gene TRBV7-9 combines with J gene TRBJ2-7, with D perhaps matching TRBD1 (6 bases). V gave up 5 bases and J gave up 5 bases, with 13 bases separating them. CDR1 is SEHNR and CDR2 is FQNEAQ in the germline V gene (reference sequence). The CDR3 runs 13 residues. The DNA for the CDR3 is TGTGCCAGCAGCCCGGGGACATTCAACGAGCAGTACTTC. Amino acid sequence: CASSPGTFNEQYF.

V gene TRBV4-1 combines with J gene TRBJ2-5; 14 nucleotides match TRBD2. CDR1 and CDR2 from the germline V gene are MGHRA and YSYEKL. Germline trimming cut 4 bases from V and 3 bases from J; bases unmatched to any gene: 10. This CDR3 has 18 amino acids. The CDR3 nucleotides are TGCGCCAGCAGCCGGAATCCGGGACTAGCGGGAGTGGAAGAGACCCAGTACTTC. Translated: CASSRNPGLAGVEETQYF.

This clonotype was observed a handful of times. The chain carries TRBV29-1 and TRBJ2-1; D not resolved. The CDR3 covers 18 residues. Germline-derived CDR1 and CDR2 are SQVTM and ANQGSEA. Deletions cut 5 bases from V and 0 bases from J, with 23 bases between. The DNA for the CDR3 is TGCAGCGTTACCTCCGGAGTCAAGGATTCGAGCTCCTACAATGAGCAGTTCTTC. This gives the protein CSVTSGVKDSSSYNEQFF.

This clonotype came up a few times. V gene TRBV9 combines with J gene TRBJ2-5; 13 bases align to TRBD2. In germline, CDR1 is SGDLS, CDR2 YYNGEE. V was pared by 3 bases and J by 5 bases, with 4 bases of the junction left unmatched. This CDR3 has 15 residues. For the CDR3, the DNA is TGTGCCAGCAGCGGGACTAGCGGGAGTAGGGAGACCCAGTACTTC. Translation: CASSGTSGSRETQYF.

This sequence joins TRBV20-1 and TRBJ2-7; TRBD2 is a possible D gene (5 bases). The CDR3 length is 15 residues. The V end was cut by 0 bases, the J end by 2 bases, with 14 bases between. In germline, CDR1 is DFQATT, CDR2 SNEGSKA (reference sequence). The CDR3 region is CSARDLGGPTYEQYF. CDR3 in DNA: TGCAGTGCTAGAGATCTAGGAGGTCCCACCTACGAGCAGTACTTC.

In its sample, this clonotype was seen a few times. The genes are TRBV4-1 and TRBJ2-1; D remains unclear. This CDR3 has 14 residues. CDR1 is MGHRA and CDR2 is YSYEKL in the germline V gene. V was cut by 0 bases and J by 6 bases, with 9 bases left in between. CDR3 nucleotide sequence: TGCGCCAGCAGCCAAGACACGAGGAGCAATGAGCAGTTCTTC. It codes for CASSQDTRSNEQFF.

This chain links TRBV3-1 with TRBJ1-6; possibly TRBD1 for D (5 bases). The CDR3 totals 15 residues. Deletions cut 3 bases from V and 9 bases from J, with 15 bases between. From germline, CDR1 is LGHDT and CDR2 YNNKEL (reference sequence). The CDR3, as DNA: TGTGCCAGCAGCCAGGGGCGGGGTCGGGGTTCACCCCTCCACTTT. It codes for CASSQGRGRGSPLHF.

This clonotype has more than one count but fewer than ten. This chain joins TRBV7-9 and TRBJ2-2, with D perhaps matching TRBD1 (5 bases). From germline, CDR1 is SEHNR and CDR2 FQNEAQ (reference sequence). The CDR3 totals 15 residues. Trimming took 5 bases from V and 7 from J, leaving 17 bases between them. CDR3 protein: CASSPKGQGYGELFF. The DNA of the CDR3 is TGTGCCAGCAGCCCAAAGGGGCAGGGATACGGGGAGCTGTTTTTT.

The J gene is TRBJ2-1, the V gene TRBV12-3 or TRBV12-4; D unclear. V lost 6 bases and J 9 bases, leaving 9 bases between the germline ends. The CDR3 has 11 amino acids. CDR3 in amino acids: CASSLFLEQFF. The CDR3 region has the DNA TGTGCCAGCAGCCTATTCCTTGAGCAGTTCTTC.